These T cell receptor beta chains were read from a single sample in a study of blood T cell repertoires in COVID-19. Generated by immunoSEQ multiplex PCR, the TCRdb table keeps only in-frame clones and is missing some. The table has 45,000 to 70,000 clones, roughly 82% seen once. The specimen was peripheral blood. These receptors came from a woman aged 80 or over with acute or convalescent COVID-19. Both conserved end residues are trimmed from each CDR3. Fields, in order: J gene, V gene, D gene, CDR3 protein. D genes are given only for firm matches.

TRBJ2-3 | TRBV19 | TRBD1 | ASSQQGADTDTQY
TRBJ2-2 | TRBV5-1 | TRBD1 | ASSFEGAGTGELF
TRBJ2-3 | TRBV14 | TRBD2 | ASSQPALAGGVTDTQY
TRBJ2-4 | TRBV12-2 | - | ASRLVLWGRTKNIQY
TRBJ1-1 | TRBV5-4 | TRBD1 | ASTPPTGGFAEAF
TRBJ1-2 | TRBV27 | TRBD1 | ASSPTGFGYT
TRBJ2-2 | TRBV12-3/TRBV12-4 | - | ASSPGAGELF
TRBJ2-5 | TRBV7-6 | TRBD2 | ASSTEPGGSAVRMAQY
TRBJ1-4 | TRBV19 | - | ASSPRSRAGGEKLF
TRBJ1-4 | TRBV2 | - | ANREGEKLF
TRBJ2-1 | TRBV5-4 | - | ASSLDHSLAASYNEQF
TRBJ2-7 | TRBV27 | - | ASNQQGRYEQY
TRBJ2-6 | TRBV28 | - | ASTQDSSSGANVLT
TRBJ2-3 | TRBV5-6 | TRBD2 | ASSLFIPKLAEAQY
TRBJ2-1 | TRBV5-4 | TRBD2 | ASSKKRGGYNEQF
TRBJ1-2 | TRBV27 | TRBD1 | ASSHRGQGPYT
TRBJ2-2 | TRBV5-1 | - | ASSSGQGMTGELF